The T cell receptor (beta chain) under discussion was sequenced for a study of T-cell memory formation after mild COVID-19. Study information: Clusters of TCRs were largely donor specific. Broader study findings: Clones contracting day 15 to 85 were balanced CD4/CD8; later expanders leaned CD4+. Largely, contracting CD4+ clones fell within CM and EM, and contracting CD8+ clones within EMRA.

5'RACE with constant-segment primers built TCRalpha and TCRbeta cDNA libraries with UMIs. TCRdb ran MiXCR on the 5' RACE reads and lists one entry per CDR3 protein. The table lists approximately 340,000 distinct CDR3 sequences, roughly 13% of them singletons. As regards this clonotype: Antigen: not known.

V was shortened by 5 bases and J by 6 bases, with 7 bases between the two germline ends. The CDR3 spans 11 residues. The sequenced sample consisted of PBMCs or a T cell subset sorted from them (not recorded which). The rearrangement links TRBV12-3 or TRBV12-4 to TRBJ1-1, with a possible D match to TRBD1 (5 bases). The TCR was taken from a man aged 18 to 30 who had mild COVID-19 (a few samples of this study predate the infection). Cell type and time point are not known. The CDR3 nucleotides read TGTGCCAGCAGTGCGACAGCTGAAGCTTTCTTT. Translating gives CASSATAEAFF.